A single sample gave rise to the 5 T cell receptor beta chains below, sequenced in a study of blood T cell repertoires in COVID-19. Clones were read by immunoSEQ multiplex PCR, and TCRdb kept only the in-frame ones, dropping some. The sample has some 250,000 clones, 75% to 85% seen once; the top ten hold approximately 13%. The sequencing sample was made of peripheral blood. These receptors all stem from a woman aged 60-75 years with active or convalescent COVID-19.

The chain carries TRBV6-5 and TRBJ1-2, with D possibly matching TRBD1 (6 bases). V was shortened by 5 bases and J by 7 bases, with 20 bases between the two germline ends. CDR3 length equals 15 residues. Germline assignment: CDR1 MNHEY and CDR2 SVGAGI. CDR3 sequence reads: CASSLTLQTGIGYTF. The CDR3 nucleotides are TGTGCCAGCAGTCTCACGCTCCAGACAGGAATTGGCTACACCTTC.

V is TRBV3-1 (or the pseudogene TRBV3-2) and J is TRBJ2-5; 15 bases match TRBD2. Germline V lookup: CDR1 LGHDT, CDR2 YNNKEL (reference sequence). After removal of 4 bases from V and 2 bases from J, the junction contained 5 bases not matched to a gene. The CDR3 is 17 amino acids. This CDR3 is CASSPWTSGGAQETQYF. CDR3 bases: TGTGCCAGCAGCCCTTGGACTAGCGGGGGGGCACAAGAGACCCAGTACTTC.

The chain uses TRBV5-1 and TRBJ2-1, with a possible D match to TRBD2 (7 bases). The germline CDR1 and CDR2 sequences are SGHRS and YFSETQ. With 3 bases removed from V and 6 bases from J, the gap between germline ends came to 16 bases. This CDR3 comprises 15 residues. The CDR3 reads CASSSLGGGPNEQFF. As DNA, the CDR3 is TGCGCCAGCAGCTCCTTGGGGGGGGGCCCCAATGAGCAGTTCTTC. Based on the CDR3 plus reference TRBV5-1 and TRBJ2-1, the full variable domain is KAGVTQTPRYLIKTRGQQVTLSCSPISGHRSVSWYQQTPGQGLQFLFEYFSETQRNKGNFPGRFSGRQFSNSRSEMNVSTLELGDSALYLCASSSLGGGPNEQFFGPGTRLTVL.

This chain links TRBV19 with TRBJ1-4; D is perhaps TRBD1 (5 bases). The CDR3 spans 15 residues. CDR1 is LNHDA and CDR2 is SQIVND in the germline V gene (reference sequence). V shed 10 bases and J shed 5 bases, with 20 bases lying between them. The CDR3 is CATIPSSSGNEKLFF. The CDR3 DNA sequence: TGTGCCACCATACCCTCTTCCTCAGGGAATGAAAAACTGTTTTTT.

The V call is TRBV30, the J call TRBJ2-6, with a possible D match to TRBD2 (5 bases). Trimming left V 4 bases short and J 0 bases short, with 19 bases between. Germline CDR1 reads GTSNPN; CDR2 reads SVGIG (reference sequence). The CDR3 has 18 amino acids. The CDR3 bases are TGTGCCTGGAAGAGACTCGGACTTTCCTACTCTGGGGCCAACGTCCTGACTTTC. This gives the protein CAWKRLGLSYSGANVLTF.